Listed below are T cell receptor beta chains from one sample, sequenced in a study of regulatory T cells in long-lasting Graves disease. TCRdb ran MiXCR on the multiplex PCR reads and lists one entry per CDR3 protein. Among 300,000 to 450,000 distinct CDR3 sequences, 15% to 18% were seen once, and the ten largest hold about a fifth. This material consisted of peripheral blood mononuclear cells (PBMCs), taken at new diagnosis, from a patient treated with antithyroid drugs. Receptor source: a female donor with Graves disease. CDR3s include the opening cysteine and the closing phenylalanine or tryptophan. The order of the fields is CDR3 length, V gene, J gene, clone size, D gene, CDR3 protein, CDR3 DNA. The D gene is left open where the match is weak. Some rows mark clone size as missing; the rest say once, few, many or name a class of expanded clone.

13,TRBV20-1,TRBJ2-5,many,NA,CSASVGQGETQYF,TGCAGTGCTAGTGTAGGCCAGGGAGAGACCCAGTACTTC
18,TRBV27,TRBJ2-6,many,NA,CASSRWGDVRPGANVLTF,TGTGCCAGCAGCCGGTGGGGGGACGTAAGACCTGGGGCCAACGTCCTGACTTTC
14,TRBV24-1,TRBJ2-7,many,NA,CATSDSARFYEQYF,TGTGCCACCAGTGATTCAGCCAGATTCTACGAGCAGTACTTC
18,TRBV11-2,TRBJ2-2,NA,TRBD2,CASIPRASGRTNTGELFF,TGTGCCAGCATCCCCCGGGCTAGCGGGAGAACGAACACCGGGGAGCTGTTTTTT
12,TRBV7-2,TRBJ2-1,many,TRBD2,CASSLGAGGPFF,TGTGCCAGCAGCTTGGGCGCGGGAGGGCCTTTCTTC
15,TRBV11-2,TRBJ2-1,NA,NA,CASRRGLSSYNEQFF,TGTGCCAGCAGGCGAGGACTGAGCTCCTACAATGAGCAGTTCTTC
15,TRBV29-1,TRBJ1-4,few,NA,CSAISQGTTNEKLFF,TGCAGCGCCATTTCGCAGGGGACAACTAATGAAAAACTGTTTTTT
16,TRBV6-2/TRBV6-3,TRBJ2-7,many,NA,CASSYGTGLKIYEQYF,TGTGCCAGCAGTTACGGGACGGGCCTGAAGATCTACGAGCAGTACTTC
15,TRBV7-2,TRBJ2-1,many,TRBD2,CASSLTGSGVNEQFF,TGTGCCAGCAGCTTAACAGGTAGCGGGGTCAATGAGCAGTTCTTC
11,TRBV19,TRBJ2-1,NA,NA,CASKDYNEQFF,TGTGCCAGTAAGGACTACAATGAGCAGTTCTTC
15,TRBV5-5,TRBJ1-4,NA,NA,CASSPLQGRSEKLFF,TGTGCCAGCAGCCCGCTCCAAGGCAGGTCCGAAAAACTGTTTTTT
14,TRBV6-5,TRBJ1-1,few,NA,CASSYEGGLAEAFF,TGTGCCAGCAGTTACGAGGGGGGGCTGGCTGAAGCTTTCTTT
15,TRBV19,TRBJ1-1,few,TRBD1,CASSAGQLLNTEAFF,TGTGCCAGTAGTGCGGGACAGTTACTTAACACTGAAGCTTTCTTT
18,TRBV7-3,TRBJ2-1,many,TRBD2,CASSSGTSGIINYNEQFF,TGTGCCAGCAGCTCTGGGACTAGCGGTATTATTAACTACAATGAGCAGTTCTTC
17,TRBV9,TRBJ1-3,many,NA,CASSVDRRPSSGNTIYF,TGTGCCAGCAGCGTAGATCGGCGGCCCAGCTCTGGAAACACCATATATTTT
14,TRBV2,TRBJ1-1,few,NA,CASHILRASTEAFF,TGTGCCAGCCACATATTGCGGGCGAGCACTGAAGCTTTCTTC
15,TRBV11-2,TRBJ2-4,few,NA,CASTPPGVSKNIQYF,TGTGCCAGCACCCCTCCCGGGGTGTCCAAAAACATTCAGTACTTC
14,TRBV5-5,TRBJ1-2,many,NA,CASSFARPNYGYTF,TGTGCCAGCAGCTTCGCACGTCCTAACTATGGCTACACCTTC
15,TRBV28,TRBJ2-1,many,TRBD2,CASRGAGGGYNEQFF,TGTGCCAGCAGAGGGGCGGGAGGAGGGTACAATGAGCAGTTCTTC
19,TRBV7-9,TRBJ2-5,NA,NA,CASSLDYHPGQEYQETQYF,TGTGCCAGCAGCCTCGACTATCACCCGGGACAAGAGTACCAAGAGACCCAGTACTTC
11,TRBV29-1,TRBJ1-4,few,NA,CSVVQTEKLFF,TGCAGCGTTGTCCAGACTGAAAAACTGTTTTTT
14,TRBV7-2,TRBJ2-1,many,NA,CASSTGDRRNEQFF,TGTGCCAGCAGCACCGGTGACAGGCGAAATGAGCAGTTCTTC
15,TRBV6-1,TRBJ2-1,many,TRBD2,CASSRGLADNNEQFF,TGTGCCAGCAGTAGGGGACTAGCGGATAACAATGAGCAGTTCTTC
16,TRBV12-3/TRBV12-4,TRBJ1-4,many,TRBD1,CASSTSTGGFGEKLFF,TGTGCCAGCAGCACCAGCACAGGGGGATTTGGGGAAAAACTGTTTTTT
15,TRBV6-1,TRBJ2-1,NA,TRBD2,CASSAGTSIYNEQFF,TGTGCCAGCAGCGCCGGGACTAGTATTTACAATGAGCAGTTCTTC
14,TRBV28,TRBJ2-5,many,TRBD2,CASALGGIQETQYF,TGTGCCAGCGCCCTCGGGGGGATTCAAGAGACCCAGTACTTC
12,TRBV3-1,TRBJ1-6,NA,NA,CASSQPLAPLHF,TGTGCCAGCAGCCAGCCGCTGGCGCCCCTCCACTTT
15,TRBV24-1,TRBJ2-5,NA,TRBD2,CATGGLAEVQETQYF,TGTGCCACCGGGGGACTAGCGGAGGTTCAAGAGACCCAGTACTTC
13,TRBV18,TRBJ1-2,many,NA,CASSPAGSYGYTF,TGTGCCAGCTCACCGGCTGGCAGCTATGGCTACACCTTC
16,TRBV4-1,TRBJ2-2,few,TRBD2,CASSQGGGAVTGELFF,TGCGCCAGCAGCCAAGGCGGGGGGGCGGTCACCGGGGAGCTGTTTTTT
14,TRBV30,TRBJ1-5,many,TRBD1,CAWARDSDNQPQHF,TGTGCCTGGGCCCGGGACAGCGACAATCAGCCCCAGCATTTT
15,TRBV6-2/TRBV6-3,TRBJ1-1,many,NA,CASSYPEGLRGEAFF,TGTGCCAGCAGTTACCCGGAGGGTCTGAGGGGAGAAGCTTTCTTT
16,TRBV7-9,TRBJ2-3,NA,TRBD1,CASSFGQADRYARQYF,TGTGCCAGCAGCTTCGGACAGGCTGACAGATACGCTCGGCAGTATTTT
15,TRBV19,TRBJ1-1,few,TRBD1,CASSWDRSLNTEAFF,TGTGCCAGTAGCTGGGACAGATCGTTGAACACTGAAGCTTTCTTT
14,TRBV12-3/TRBV12-4,TRBJ2-7,NA,TRBD1,CASSGRQGAYEQYF,TGTGCCAGCAGTGGCAGACAGGGGGCCTACGAGCAGTACTTC
13,TRBV30,TRBJ2-4,many,NA,CAWRLTGQNIQYF,TGTGCCTGGAGGCTTACAGGCCAAAACATTCAGTACTTC
13,TRBV12-3/TRBV12-4,TRBJ2-1,many,NA,CASSSQQGNEQFF,TGTGCCAGCAGTTCGCAACAGGGTAATGAGCAGTTCTTC
12,TRBV11-2,TRBJ2-7,many,NA,CASSLGLTEQYF,TGTGCCAGCAGCTTGGGTTTGACAGAGCAGTACTTC
15,TRBV27,TRBJ2-6,many,NA,CASSFLQPGANVLTF,TGTGCCAGCAGTTTCCTCCAGCCTGGGGCCAACGTCCTGACTTTC
11,TRBV20-1,TRBJ2-3,NA,NA,CSVFPTDTQYF,TGCAGTGTTTTCCCCACAGATACGCAGTATTTT
15,TRBV7-3,TRBJ2-1,many,TRBD2,CASSLRLAGVNEQFF,TGTGCCAGCAGCTTACGCCTAGCGGGAGTAAATGAGCAGTTCTTC
14,TRBV28,TRBJ2-1,once,TRBD1,CASSFGQGVYGQFF,TGTGCCAGCAGTTTCGGCCAGGGGGTATACGGGCAGTTCTTC
13,TRBV19,TRBJ1-1,few,NA,CASSIAGDTEAFF,TGTGCCAGTAGTATCGCTGGGGACACTGAAGCTTTCTTT